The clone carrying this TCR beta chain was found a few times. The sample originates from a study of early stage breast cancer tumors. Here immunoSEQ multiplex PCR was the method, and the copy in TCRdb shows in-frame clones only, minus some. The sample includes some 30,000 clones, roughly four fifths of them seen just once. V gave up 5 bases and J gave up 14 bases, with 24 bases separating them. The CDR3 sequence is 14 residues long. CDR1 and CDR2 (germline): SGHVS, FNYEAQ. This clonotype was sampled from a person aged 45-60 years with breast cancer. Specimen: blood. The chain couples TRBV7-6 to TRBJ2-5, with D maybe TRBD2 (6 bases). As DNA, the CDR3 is TGTGCCAGCAGCCCGGACGGGGGTCGGACTGGGAACTACTTC. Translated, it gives CASSPDGGRTGNYF.